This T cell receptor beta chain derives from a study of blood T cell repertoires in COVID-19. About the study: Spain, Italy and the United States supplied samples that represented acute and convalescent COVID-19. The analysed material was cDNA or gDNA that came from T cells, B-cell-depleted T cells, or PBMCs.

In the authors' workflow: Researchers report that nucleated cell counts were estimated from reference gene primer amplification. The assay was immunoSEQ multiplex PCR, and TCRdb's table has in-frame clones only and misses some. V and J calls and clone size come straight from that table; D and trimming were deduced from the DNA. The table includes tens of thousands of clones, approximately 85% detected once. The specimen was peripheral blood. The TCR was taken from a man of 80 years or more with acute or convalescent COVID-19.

The CDR3 coding sequence is TGTGCCAGCAGCTTGACTATCAATGAGCAGTTCTTC. Its protein product is CASSLTINEQFF. The rearrangement links TRBV7-2 to TRBJ2-1, with D perhaps TRBD2 (5 bases). Trimming shortened V by 3 bases and J by 6 bases, and 6 bases separated the two germline ends. Looked up from germline, CDR1 is SGHTA and CDR2 is FQGNSA. The CDR3 sequence is 12 residues long.